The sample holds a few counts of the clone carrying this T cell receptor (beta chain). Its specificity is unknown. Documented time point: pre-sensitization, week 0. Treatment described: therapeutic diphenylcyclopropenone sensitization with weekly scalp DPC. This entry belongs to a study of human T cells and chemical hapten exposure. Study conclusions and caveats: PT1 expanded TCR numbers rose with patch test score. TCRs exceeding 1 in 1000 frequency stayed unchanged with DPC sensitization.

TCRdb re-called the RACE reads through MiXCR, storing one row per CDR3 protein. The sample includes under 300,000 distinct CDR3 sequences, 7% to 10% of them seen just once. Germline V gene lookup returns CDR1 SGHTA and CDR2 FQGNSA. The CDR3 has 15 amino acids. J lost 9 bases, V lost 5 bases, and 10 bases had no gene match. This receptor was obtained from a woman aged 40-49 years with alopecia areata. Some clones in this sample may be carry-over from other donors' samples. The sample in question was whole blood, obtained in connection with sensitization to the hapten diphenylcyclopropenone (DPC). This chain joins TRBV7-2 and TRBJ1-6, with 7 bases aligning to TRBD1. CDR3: CASSPLTGHGSPLHF. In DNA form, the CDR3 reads TGTGCCAGCAGCCCACTGACAGGGCACGGTTCACCCCTCCACTTT.